This TCR beta chain stems from a study of blood T cell repertoires in COVID-19. As for the study in general: Researchers got acute and convalescent COVID-19 samples from the United States, Italy and Spain. The analysed material was cDNA or gDNA that came from T cells, B-cell-depleted T cells, or PBMCs.

The CDR3 is 13 amino acids. Trimming took 5 bases from V and 4 from J; bases not matched to a gene: 3. Using immunoSEQ multiplex PCR, the repertoire was profiled, and TCRdb retains in-frame clones only, with some absent. The table includes approximately 300,000 clones, around nine tenths detected once. The rearrangement joins TRBV12-3 or TRBV12-4 to TRBJ2-7, with 9 bases identical to TRBD2. The TCR comes from a woman between 25 and 40 years old with COVID-19, enrolled during active disease. Sequencing was carried out using peripheral blood. CDR3 DNA sequence: TGTGCCAGCAGTCAGGGACTAGCTTACGAGCAGTACTTC. Amino acids: CASSQGLAYEQYF.